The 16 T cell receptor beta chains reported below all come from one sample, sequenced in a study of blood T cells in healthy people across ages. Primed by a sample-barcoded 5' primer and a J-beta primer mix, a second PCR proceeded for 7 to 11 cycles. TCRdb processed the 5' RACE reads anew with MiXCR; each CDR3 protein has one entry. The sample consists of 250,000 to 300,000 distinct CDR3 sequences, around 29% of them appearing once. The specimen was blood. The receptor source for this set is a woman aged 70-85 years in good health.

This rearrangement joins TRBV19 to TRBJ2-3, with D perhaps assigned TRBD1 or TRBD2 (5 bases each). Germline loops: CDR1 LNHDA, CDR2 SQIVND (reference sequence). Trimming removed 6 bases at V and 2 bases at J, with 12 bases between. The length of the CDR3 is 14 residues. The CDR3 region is CASRRGPDTDTQYF. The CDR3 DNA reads TGTGCCAGTAGGAGGGGACCCGACACAGATACGCAGTATTTT.

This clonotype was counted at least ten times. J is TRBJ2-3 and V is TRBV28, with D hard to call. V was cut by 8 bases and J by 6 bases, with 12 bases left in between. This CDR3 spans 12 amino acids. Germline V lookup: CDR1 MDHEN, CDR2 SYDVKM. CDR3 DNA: TGTGCCAGCGGTTCCTTAGGGGATACGCAGTATTTT. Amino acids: CASGSLGDTQYF.

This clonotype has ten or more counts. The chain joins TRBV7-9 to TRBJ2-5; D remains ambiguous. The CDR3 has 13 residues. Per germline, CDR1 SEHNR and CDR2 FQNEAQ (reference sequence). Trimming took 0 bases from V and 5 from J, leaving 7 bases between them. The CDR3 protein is CASSLASGETQYF. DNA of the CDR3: TGTGCCAGCAGCTTAGCTTCCGGGGAGACCCAGTACTTC.

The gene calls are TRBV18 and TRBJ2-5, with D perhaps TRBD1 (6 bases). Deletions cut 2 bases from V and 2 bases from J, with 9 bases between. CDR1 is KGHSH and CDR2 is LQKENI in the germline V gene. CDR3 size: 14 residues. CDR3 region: CASSPATGQETQYF. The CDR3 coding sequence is TGTGCCAGCTCACCAGCAACAGGGCAAGAGACCCAGTACTTC.

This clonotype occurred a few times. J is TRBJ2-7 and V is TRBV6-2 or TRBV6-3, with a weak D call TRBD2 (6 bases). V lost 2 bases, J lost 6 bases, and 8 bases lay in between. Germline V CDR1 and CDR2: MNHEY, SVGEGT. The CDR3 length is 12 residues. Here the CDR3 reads CASSYAGTEQYF. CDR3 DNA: TGTGCCAGCAGTTACGCGGGGACCGAGCAGTACTTC.

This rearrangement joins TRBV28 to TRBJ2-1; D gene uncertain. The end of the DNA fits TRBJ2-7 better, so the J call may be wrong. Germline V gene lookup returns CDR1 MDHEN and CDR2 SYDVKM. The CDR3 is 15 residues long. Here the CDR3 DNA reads TGTGCCAGCAGTGAAGCCGCTAGATTGGTCCACGAGCAGTACTTC. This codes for CASSEAARLVHEQYF.

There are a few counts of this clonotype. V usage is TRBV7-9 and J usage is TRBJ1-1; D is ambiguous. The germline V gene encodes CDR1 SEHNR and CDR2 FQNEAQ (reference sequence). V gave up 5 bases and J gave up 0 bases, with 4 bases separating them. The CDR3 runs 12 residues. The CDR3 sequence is CASSRMNTEAFF. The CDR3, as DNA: TGTGCCAGCAGCCGAATGAACACTGAAGCTTTCTTT.

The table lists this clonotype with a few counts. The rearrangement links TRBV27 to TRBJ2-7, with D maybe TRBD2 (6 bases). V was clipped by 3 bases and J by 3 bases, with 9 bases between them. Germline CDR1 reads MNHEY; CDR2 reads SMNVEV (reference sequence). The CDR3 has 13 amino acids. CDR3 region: CASSFGDFYEQYF. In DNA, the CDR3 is TGTGCCAGCAGTTTCGGGGACTTCTACGAGCAGTACTTC.

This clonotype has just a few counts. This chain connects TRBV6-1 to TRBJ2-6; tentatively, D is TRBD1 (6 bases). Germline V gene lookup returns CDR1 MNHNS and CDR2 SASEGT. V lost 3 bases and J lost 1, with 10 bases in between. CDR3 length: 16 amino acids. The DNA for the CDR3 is TGTGCCAGCAGTGACACAGGGAGATCTGGGGCCAACGTCCTGACTTTC. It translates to CASSDTGRSGANVLTF.

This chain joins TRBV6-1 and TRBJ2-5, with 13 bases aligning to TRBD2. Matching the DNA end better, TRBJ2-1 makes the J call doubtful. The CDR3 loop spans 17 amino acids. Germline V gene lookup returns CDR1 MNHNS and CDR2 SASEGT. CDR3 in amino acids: CASSEAQGLAGTNEQFF. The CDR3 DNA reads TGTGCCAGCAGTGAAGCACAGGGACTAGCGGGAACGAATGAGCAGTTCTTC.

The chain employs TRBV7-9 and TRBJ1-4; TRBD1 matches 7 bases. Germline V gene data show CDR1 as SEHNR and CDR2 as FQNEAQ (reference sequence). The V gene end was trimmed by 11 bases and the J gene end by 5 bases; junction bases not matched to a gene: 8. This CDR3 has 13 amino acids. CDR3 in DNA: TGTGCCGGAACAGGGGAGGGAAATGAAAAACTGTTTTTT. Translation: CAGTGEGNEKLFF.

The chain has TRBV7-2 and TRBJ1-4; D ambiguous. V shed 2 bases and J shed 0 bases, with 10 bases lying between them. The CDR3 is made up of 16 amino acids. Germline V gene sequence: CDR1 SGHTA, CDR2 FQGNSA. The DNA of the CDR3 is TGTGCCAGCAGCTTATTTCCGGGCACAACTAATGAAAAACTGTTTTTT. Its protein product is CASSLFPGTTNEKLFF.

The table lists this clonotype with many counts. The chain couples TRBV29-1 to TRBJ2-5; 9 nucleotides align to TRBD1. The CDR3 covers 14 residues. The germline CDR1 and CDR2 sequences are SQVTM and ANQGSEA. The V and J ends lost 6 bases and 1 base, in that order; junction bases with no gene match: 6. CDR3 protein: CSVGTGSGQETQYF. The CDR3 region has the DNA TGCAGCGTAGGGACAGGGAGCGGCCAAGAGACCCAGTACTTC.

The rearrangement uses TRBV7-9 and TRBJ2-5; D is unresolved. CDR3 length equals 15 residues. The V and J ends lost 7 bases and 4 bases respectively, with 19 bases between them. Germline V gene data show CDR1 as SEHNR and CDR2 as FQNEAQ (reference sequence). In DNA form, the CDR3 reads TGTGCCAGCACCTCACACGCAACCGCCGGAGAGACCCAGTACTTC. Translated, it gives CASTSHATAGETQYF.

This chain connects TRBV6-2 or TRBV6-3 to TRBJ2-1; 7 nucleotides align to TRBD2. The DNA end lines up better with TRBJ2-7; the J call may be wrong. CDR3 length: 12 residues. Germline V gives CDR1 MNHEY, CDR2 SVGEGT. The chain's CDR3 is CASGQGLYEQYF. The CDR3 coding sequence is TGTGCCAGCGGGCAGGGACTATACGAGCAGTACTTC.

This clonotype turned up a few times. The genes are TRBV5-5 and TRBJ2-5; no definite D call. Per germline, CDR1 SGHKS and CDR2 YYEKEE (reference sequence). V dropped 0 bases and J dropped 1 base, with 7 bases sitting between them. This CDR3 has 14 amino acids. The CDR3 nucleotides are TGTGCCAGCAGCTTGGGTCCGACCCAAGAGACCCAGTACTTC. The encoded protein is CASSLGPTQETQYF.